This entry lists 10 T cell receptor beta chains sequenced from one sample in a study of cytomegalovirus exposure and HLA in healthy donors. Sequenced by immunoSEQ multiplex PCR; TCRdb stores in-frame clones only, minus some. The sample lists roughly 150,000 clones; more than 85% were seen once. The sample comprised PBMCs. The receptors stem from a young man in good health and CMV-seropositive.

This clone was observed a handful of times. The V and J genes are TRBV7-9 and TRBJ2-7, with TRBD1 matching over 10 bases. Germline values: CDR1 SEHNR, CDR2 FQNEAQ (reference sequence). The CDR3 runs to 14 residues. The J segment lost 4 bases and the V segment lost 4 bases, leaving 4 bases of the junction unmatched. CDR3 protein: CASSSGQGLYEQYF. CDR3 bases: TGTGCCAGCAGCTCGGGACAGGGGCTATACGAGCAGTACTTC.

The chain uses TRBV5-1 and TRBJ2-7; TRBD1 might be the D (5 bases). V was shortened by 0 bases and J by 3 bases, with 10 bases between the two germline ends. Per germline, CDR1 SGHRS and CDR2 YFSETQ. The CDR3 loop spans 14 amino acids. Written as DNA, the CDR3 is TGCGCCAGCAGCTTGGTTTCAGGGCACTACGAGCAGTACTTC. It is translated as CASSLVSGHYEQYF.

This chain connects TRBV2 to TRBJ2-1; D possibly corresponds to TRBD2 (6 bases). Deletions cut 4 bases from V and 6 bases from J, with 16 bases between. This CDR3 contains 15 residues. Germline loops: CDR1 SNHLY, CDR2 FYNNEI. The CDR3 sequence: CASSAGSGVFNEQFF. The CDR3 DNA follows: TGTGCCAGCAGTGCCGGCTCGGGAGTCTTCAATGAGCAGTTCTTC.

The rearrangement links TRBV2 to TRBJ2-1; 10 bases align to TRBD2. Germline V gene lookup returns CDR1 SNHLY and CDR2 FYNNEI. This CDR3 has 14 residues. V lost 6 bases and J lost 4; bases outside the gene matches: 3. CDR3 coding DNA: TGTGCCAGCAGAGCAGCGGGAGGGTACAATGAGCAGTTCTTC. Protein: CASRAAGGYNEQFF.

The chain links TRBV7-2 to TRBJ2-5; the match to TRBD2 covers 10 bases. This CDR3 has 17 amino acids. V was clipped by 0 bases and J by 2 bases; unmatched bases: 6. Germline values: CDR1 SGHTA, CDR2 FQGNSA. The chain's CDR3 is CASSLAPSGGSQETQYF. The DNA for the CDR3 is TGTGCCAGCAGCTTAGCCCCTAGCGGGGGTTCTCAAGAGACCCAGTACTTC.

This CDR3 reads CASSPIDRPTNEKLFF. CDR3 DNA sequence: TGTGCCAGCTCACCTATTGACAGGCCAACTAATGAAAAACTGTTTTTT. The chain recombines TRBV18 with TRBJ1-4, with D maybe TRBD1 (6 bases). Trimming took off 3 bases at V and 0 bases at J, with 11 bases between the two ends. Germline CDR1 reads KGHSH; CDR2 reads LQKENI. This CDR3 has 16 amino acids.

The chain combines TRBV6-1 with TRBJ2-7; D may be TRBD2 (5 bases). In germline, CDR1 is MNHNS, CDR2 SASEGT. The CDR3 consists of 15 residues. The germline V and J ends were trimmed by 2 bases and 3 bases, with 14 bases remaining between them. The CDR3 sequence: CASSETLREHYEQYF. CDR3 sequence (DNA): TGTGCCAGCAGTGAAACCCTCCGGGAACACTACGAGCAGTACTTC.

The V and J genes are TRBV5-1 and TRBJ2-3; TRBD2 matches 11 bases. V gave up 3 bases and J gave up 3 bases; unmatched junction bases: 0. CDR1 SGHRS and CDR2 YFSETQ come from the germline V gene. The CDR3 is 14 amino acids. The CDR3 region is CASSWTSGTDTQYF. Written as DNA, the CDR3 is TGCGCCAGCAGCTGGACTAGCGGGACAGATACGCAGTATTTT.

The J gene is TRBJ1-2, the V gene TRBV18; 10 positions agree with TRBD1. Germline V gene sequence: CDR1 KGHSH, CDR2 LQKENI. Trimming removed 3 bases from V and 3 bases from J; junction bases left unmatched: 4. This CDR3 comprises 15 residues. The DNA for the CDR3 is TGTGCCAGCTCACCCGACAGGGGGCCCTACTATGGCTACACCTTC. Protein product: CASSPDRGPYYGYTF.

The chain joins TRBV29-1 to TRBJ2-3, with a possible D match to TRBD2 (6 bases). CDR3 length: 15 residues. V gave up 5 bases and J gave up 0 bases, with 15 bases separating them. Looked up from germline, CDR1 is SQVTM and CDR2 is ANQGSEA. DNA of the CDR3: TGCAGCGTTTGGAGGCGGGAAGCTAGCACAGATACGCAGTATTTT. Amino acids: CSVWRREASTDTQYF.